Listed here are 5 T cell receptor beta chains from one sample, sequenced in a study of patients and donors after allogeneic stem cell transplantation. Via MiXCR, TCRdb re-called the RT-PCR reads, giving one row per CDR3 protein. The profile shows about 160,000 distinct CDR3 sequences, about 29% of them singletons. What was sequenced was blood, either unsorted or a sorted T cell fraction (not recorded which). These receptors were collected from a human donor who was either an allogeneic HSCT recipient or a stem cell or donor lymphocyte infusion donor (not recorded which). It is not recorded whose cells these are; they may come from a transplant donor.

CDR3 in amino acids: CASSETGYGTQYF. In DNA form, the CDR3 reads TGTGCCAGCAGCGAAACAGGGTACGGGACCCAGTACTTC. The chain has TRBV12-3 or TRBV12-4 and TRBJ2-5; TRBD1 is a possible D gene (6 bases). Between the trimmed V and J ends, which lost 6 bases and 7 bases, there was a span of 15 bases. The CDR3 covers 13 residues.

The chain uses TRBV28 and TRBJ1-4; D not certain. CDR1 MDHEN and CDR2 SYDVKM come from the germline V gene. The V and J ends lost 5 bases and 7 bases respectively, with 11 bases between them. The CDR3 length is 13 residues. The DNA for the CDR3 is TGTGCCAGCAGTAGGACTATTAGTGAAAAACTGTTTTTT. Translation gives CASSRTISEKLFF. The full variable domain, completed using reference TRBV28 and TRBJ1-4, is DVKVTQSSRYLVKRTGEKVFLECVQDMDHENMFWYRQDPGLGLRLIYFSYDVKMKEKGDIPEGYSVSREKKERFSLILESASTNQTSMYLCASSRTISEKLFFGSGTQLSVL.

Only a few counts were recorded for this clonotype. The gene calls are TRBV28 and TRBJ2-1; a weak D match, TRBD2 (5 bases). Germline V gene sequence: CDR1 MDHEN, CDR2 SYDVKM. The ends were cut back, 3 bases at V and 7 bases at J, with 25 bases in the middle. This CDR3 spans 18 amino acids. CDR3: CASSLPLLPLAQLNEQFF. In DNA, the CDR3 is TGTGCCAGCAGTTTGCCGTTACTGCCTCTAGCCCAGTTGAATGAGCAGTTCTTC.

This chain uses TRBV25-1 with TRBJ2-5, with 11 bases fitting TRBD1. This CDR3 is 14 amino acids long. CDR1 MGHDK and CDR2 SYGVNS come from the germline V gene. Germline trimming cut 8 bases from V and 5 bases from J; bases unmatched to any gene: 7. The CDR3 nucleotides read TGTGCCAGCTCACGGACAGGGGGCGGGGAGACCCAGTACTTC. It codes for CASSRTGGGETQYF.

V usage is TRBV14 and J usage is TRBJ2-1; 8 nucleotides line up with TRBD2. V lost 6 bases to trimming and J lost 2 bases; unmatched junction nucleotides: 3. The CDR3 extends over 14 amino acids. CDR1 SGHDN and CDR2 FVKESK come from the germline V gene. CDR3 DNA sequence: TGTGCCAGCAGAACTAGCGGTACCTACAATGAGCAGTTCTTC. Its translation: CASRTSGTYNEQFF.